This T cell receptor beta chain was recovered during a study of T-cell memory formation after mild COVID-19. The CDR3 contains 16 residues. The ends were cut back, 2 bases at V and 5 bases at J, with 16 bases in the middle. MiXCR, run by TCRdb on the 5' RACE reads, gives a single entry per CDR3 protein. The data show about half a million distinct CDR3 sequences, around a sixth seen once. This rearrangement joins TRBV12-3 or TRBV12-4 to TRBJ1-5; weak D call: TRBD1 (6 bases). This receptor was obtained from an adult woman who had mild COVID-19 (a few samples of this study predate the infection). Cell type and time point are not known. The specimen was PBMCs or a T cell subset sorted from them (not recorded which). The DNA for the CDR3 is TGTGCCAGCAGTTTAATAGGGACAAGTATAGATCAGCCCCAGCATTTT. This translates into CASSLIGTSIDQPQHF.